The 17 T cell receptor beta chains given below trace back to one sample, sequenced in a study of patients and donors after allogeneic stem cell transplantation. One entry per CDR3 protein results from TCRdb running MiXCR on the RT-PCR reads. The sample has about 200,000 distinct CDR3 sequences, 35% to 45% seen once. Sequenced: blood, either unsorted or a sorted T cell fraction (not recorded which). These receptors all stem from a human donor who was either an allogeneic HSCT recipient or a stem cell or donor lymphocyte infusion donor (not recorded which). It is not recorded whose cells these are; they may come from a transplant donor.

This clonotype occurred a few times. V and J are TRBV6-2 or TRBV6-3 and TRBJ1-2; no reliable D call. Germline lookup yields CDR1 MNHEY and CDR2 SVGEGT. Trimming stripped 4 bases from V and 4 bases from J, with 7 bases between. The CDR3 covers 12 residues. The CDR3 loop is CASSSPAYGYTF. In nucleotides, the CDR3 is TGTGCCAGCAGTTCTCCTGCCTATGGCTACACCTTC.

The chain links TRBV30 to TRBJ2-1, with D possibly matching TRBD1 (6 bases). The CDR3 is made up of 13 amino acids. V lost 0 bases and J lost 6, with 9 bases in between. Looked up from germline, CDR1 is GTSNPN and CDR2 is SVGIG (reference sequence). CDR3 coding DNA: TGTGCCTGGAGTGTCAGCAGGGGCAATGAGCAGTTCTTC. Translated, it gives CAWSVSRGNEQFF.

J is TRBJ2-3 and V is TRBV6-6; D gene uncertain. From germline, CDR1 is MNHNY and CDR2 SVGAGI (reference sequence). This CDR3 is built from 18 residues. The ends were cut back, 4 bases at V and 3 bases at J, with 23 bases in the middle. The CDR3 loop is CASSSLPRASLGTDTQYF. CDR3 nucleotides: TGTGCCAGCAGTTCCCTTCCCCGGGCGTCCCTTGGGACAGATACGCAGTATTTT.

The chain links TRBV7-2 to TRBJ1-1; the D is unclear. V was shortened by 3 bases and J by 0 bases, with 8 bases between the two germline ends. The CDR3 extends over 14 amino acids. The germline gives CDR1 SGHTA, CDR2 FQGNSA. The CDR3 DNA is TGTGCCAGCAGCTTCTGGGGTATGAACACTGAAGCTTTCTTT. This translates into CASSFWGMNTEAFF.

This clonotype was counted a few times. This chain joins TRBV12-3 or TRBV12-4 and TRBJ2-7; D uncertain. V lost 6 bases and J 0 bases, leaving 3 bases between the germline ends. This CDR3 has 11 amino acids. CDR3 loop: CASSVSYEQYF. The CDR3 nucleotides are TGTGCCAGCAGCGTCTCCTACGAGCAGTACTTC.

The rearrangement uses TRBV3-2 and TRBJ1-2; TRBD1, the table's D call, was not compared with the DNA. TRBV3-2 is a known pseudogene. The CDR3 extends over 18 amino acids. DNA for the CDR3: TGTGCCAGCAGCCAAGAAGATAGCGGGACAGGGAGAAACTATGGCTACACCTTC. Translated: CASSQEDSGTGRNYGYTF.

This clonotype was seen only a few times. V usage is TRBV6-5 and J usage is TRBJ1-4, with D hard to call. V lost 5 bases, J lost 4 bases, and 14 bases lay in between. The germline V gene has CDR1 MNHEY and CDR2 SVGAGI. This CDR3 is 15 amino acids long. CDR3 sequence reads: CASSRATEDNEKLFF. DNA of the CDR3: TGTGCCAGCAGTCGTGCGACGGAGGATAATGAAAAACTGTTTTTT.

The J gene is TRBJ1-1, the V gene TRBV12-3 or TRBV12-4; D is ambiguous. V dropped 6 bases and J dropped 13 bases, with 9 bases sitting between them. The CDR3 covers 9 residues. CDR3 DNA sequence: TGTGCCAGCAGCCCCCCGGGTTTCTTT. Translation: CASSPPGFF.

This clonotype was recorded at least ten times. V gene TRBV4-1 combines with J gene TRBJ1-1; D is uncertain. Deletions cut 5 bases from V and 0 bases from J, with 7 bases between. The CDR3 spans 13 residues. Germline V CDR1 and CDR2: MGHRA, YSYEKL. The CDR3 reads CASSSSMNTEAFF. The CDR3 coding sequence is TGCGCCAGCAGCTCTTCCATGAACACTGAAGCTTTCTTT.

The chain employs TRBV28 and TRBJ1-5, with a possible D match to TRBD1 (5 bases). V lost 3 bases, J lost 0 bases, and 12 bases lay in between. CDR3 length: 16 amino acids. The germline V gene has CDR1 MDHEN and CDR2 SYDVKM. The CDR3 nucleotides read TGTGCCAGCAGTTTCTCACAGGTGCCTAGCAATCAGCCCCAGCATTTT. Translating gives CASSFSQVPSNQPQHF.

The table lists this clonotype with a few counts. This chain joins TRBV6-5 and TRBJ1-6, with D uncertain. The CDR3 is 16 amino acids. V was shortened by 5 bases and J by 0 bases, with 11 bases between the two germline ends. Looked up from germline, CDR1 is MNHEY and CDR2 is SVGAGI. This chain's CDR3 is CASSPDLSSYNSPLHF. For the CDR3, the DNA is TGTGCCAGCAGTCCCGACTTGAGCTCCTATAATTCACCCCTCCACTTT.

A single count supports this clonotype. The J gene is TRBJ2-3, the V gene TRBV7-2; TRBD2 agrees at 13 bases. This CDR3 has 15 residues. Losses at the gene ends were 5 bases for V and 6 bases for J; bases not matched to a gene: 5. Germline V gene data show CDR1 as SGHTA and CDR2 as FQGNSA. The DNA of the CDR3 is TGTGCCAGCAGCACGCGACTAGCGGGGGGCGATACGCAGTATTTT. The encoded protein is CASSTRLAGGDTQYF.

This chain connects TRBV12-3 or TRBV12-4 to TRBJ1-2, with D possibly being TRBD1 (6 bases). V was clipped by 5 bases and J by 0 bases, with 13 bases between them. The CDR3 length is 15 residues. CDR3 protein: CASSLPGAPNYGYTF. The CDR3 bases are TGTGCCAGCAGTCTCCCGGGGGCCCCTAACTATGGCTACACCTTC.

CDR3 amino acids: CASSPYRAMGTEAFF. DNA for the CDR3: TGCGCCAGCAGCCCTTACAGGGCCATGGGAACTGAAGCTTTCTTT. V and J are TRBV5-1 and TRBJ1-1; a weak D match, TRBD1 (6 bases). CDR1 and CDR2 (germline): SGHRS, YFSETQ. Trimming cost V 4 bases and J 5 bases, with 18 bases left between them. The CDR3 has 15 residues.

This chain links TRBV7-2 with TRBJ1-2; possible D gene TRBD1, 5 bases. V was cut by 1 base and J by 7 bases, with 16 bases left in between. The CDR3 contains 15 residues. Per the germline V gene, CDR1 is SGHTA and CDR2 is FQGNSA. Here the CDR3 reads CASSLEQVTVLGYTF. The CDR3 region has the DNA TGTGCCAGCAGCTTAGAACAGGTCACCGTTCTTGGCTACACCTTC.

CDR3 region: CASSQTHLPGELFF. In nucleotides, the CDR3 is TGTGCCAGCAGCCAAACTCACTTACCCGGGGAGCTGTTTTTT. The rearrangement links TRBV3-1 to TRBJ2-2; no clear D. Deletions cut 2 bases from V and 6 bases from J, with 10 bases between. The CDR3 loop spans 14 amino acids. In germline, CDR1 is LGHDT, CDR2 YNNKEL (reference sequence).

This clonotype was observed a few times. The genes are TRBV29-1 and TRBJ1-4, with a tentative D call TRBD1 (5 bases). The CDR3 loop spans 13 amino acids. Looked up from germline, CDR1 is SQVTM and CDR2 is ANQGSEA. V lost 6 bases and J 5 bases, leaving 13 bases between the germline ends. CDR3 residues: CSVPGLRNEKLFF. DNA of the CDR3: TGCAGCGTCCCAGGGTTGAGGAATGAAAAACTGTTTTTT.